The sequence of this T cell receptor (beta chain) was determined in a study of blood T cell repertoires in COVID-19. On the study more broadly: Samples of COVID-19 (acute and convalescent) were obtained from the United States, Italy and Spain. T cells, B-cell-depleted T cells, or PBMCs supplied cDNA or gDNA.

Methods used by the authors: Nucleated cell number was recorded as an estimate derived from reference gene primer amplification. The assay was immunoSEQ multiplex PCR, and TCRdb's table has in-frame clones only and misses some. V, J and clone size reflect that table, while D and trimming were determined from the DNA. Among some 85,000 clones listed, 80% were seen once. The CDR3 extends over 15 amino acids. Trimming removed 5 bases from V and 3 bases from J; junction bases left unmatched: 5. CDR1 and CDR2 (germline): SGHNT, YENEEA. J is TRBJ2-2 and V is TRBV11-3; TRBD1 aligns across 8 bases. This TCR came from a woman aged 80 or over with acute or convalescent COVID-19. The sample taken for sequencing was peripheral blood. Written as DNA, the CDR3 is TGTGCCAGCAGCACCGGGACAGGCTACACCGGGGAGCTGTTTTTT. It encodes CASSTGTGYTGELFF.